This entry lists 20 T cell receptor beta chains sequenced from one sample in a study of T cells in localized non-small cell lung cancer. TCRdb keeps only in-frame clones here, not all; method: immunoSEQ multiplex PCR. Of about 1,000 clones listed, approximately 18% are singletons. The starting material was normal lung tissue next to the tumor, obtained before any cancer treatment. The receptors stem from a man aged 40 to 69 with stage I lung adenocarcinoma.

This chain links TRBV5-1 with TRBJ1-1; D may be TRBD1 (6 bases). CDR3 length: 15 residues. Germline V gives CDR1 SGHRS, CDR2 YFSETQ. Trimming pared 0 bases from V and 3 bases from J, leaving 12 bases between. The CDR3 sequence: CASSLAGTPDTEAFF. In DNA, the CDR3 is TGCGCCAGCAGCTTGGCCGGGACACCAGACACTGAAGCTTTCTTT.

This clone was counted a few times. The V gene is TRBV6-4, the J gene TRBJ2-7; tentative D call: TRBD1 (5 bases). This CDR3 is 11 amino acids long. V dropped 10 bases and J dropped 1 base, with 8 bases sitting between them. Germline V CDR1 and CDR2: MRHNA, SNTAGT. DNA for the CDR3: TGTGCCACCTCAGGGTCCTACGAGCAGTACTTC. Protein: CATSGSYEQYF.

This rearrangement joins TRBV9 to TRBJ2-7; the D call may be TRBD1 or TRBD2 (5 bases each). CDR3 length equals 14 residues. Trimming removed 5 bases at V and 6 bases at J, with 18 bases between. Germline CDR1 SGDLS, CDR2 YYNGEE. The CDR3 nucleotides are TGTGCCAGCAGATCCGGGACCCTCGGAGGCGAGCAGTACTTC. Its translation is CASRSGTLGGEQYF.

The V gene is TRBV9, the J gene TRBJ2-2; the D gene is possibly TRBD1 (6 bases). Germline CDR1 SGDLS, CDR2 YYNGEE. The CDR3 runs to 15 residues. V was trimmed by 2 bases and J by 6 bases, leaving 14 bases between them. The CDR3 region has the DNA TGTGCCAGCAGCGTGGACAGCGCTCGATCCGGGGAGCTGTTTTTT. Its translation is CASSVDSARSGELFF.

This chain uses TRBV29-1 with TRBJ1-2; possible D gene TRBD1, 6 bases. V was trimmed by 4 bases and J by 8 bases, leaving 17 bases between them. This CDR3 has 13 residues. The germline V gene encodes CDR1 SQVTM and CDR2 ANQGSEA. As DNA, the CDR3 is TGCAGCGTTGCGGATAGTCAGGGGCAGGGCTACACCTTC. Translation: CSVADSQGQGYTF.

Of note for this clone: Other DNA variants within this sample encode the same CDR3. This chain joins TRBV14 and TRBJ2-7; D ambiguous. Trimming cost V 0 bases and J 4 bases, with 1 base left between them. Germline V CDR1 and CDR2: SGHDN, FVKESK. CDR3 length: 11 amino acids. Written as DNA, the CDR3 is TGTGCCAGCAGCCAAGATTACGAGCAGTACTTC. As protein: CASSQDYEQYF.

The J gene is TRBJ1-3, the V gene TRBV11-3; no clear D. Trimming cost V 3 bases and J 0 bases, with 9 bases left between them. The CDR3 is 15 residues long. The germline CDR1 and CDR2 sequences are SGHNT and YENEEA. DNA of the CDR3: TGTGCCAGCAGCTTGGCGGCAGTCTCTGGAAACACCATATATTTT. It encodes CASSLAAVSGNTIYF.

The chain is built from TRBV28 and TRBJ1-5, with 9 bases lining up with TRBD1. Germline CDR1 reads MDHEN; CDR2 reads SYDVKM. Trimming cost V 5 bases and J 4 bases; bases outside gene matches: 3. The CDR3 is 14 residues long. The DNA for the CDR3 is TGTGCCAGCAGTACAGGGGGCACAAATCAGCCCCAGCATTTT. Protein: CASSTGGTNQPQHF.

The chain joins TRBV5-1 to TRBJ1-2; D may be TRBD1 (5 bases). The CDR3 runs 15 residues. CDR1 and CDR2 from the germline V gene are SGHRS and YFSETQ. The V and J ends lost 0 bases and 3 bases respectively, with 12 bases between them. CDR3 coding DNA: TGCGCCAGCAGCTTGGGGGACGGCCCACACTATGGCTACACCTTC. Encoded protein: CASSLGDGPHYGYTF.

This chain links TRBV18 with TRBJ1-2; D is ambiguous. Germline loops: CDR1 KGHSH, CDR2 LQKENI. Between the trimmed V and J ends, which lost 4 bases and 5 bases, there was a span of 8 bases. This CDR3 contains 12 residues. The CDR3 sequence is CASSRPQYGYTF. In DNA, the CDR3 is TGTGCCAGCTCACGACCACAGTATGGCTACACCTTC. The full variable domain, completed using reference TRBV18 and TRBJ1-2, is NAGVMQNPRHLVRRRGQEARLRCSPMKGHSHVYWYRQLPEEGLKFMVYLQKENIIDESGMPKERFSAEFPKEGPSILRIQQVVRGDSAAYFCASSRPQYGYTFGSGTRLTVV.

The chain is built from TRBV11-3 and TRBJ2-3; 8 nucleotides line up with TRBD1. Per germline, CDR1 SGHNT and CDR2 YENEEA. The CDR3 runs to 15 residues. J gave up 0 bases and V 3 bases, and 2 bases lay outside the gene matches. The DNA for the CDR3 is TGTGCCAGCAGCTTGCAGGGGGCAAGCACAGATACGCAGTATTTT. Amino acids: CASSLQGASTDTQYF.

The chain employs TRBV27 and TRBJ2-7; D possibly corresponds to TRBD2 (5 bases). The CDR3 extends over 15 amino acids. Germline V gene data show CDR1 as MNHEY and CDR2 as SMNVEV (reference sequence). Trimming pared 2 bases from V and 2 bases from J, leaving 13 bases between. CDR3 residues: CASSLRDYTPYEQYF. The CDR3, as DNA: TGTGCCAGCAGTTTACGCGACTATACGCCCTACGAGCAGTACTTC.

The rearrangement uses TRBV9 and TRBJ2-1; 7 positions match TRBD1. V lost 3 bases, J lost 5 bases, and 5 bases stayed unmatched. This CDR3 spans 14 amino acids. CDR1 is SGDLS, CDR2 YYNGEE, per germline. CDR3 in DNA: TGTGCCAGCAGCGCGCAGGGGACAGACAATGAGCAGTTCTTC. Protein sequence: CASSAQGTDNEQFF. The entire variable domain, with the rest obtained from reference TRBV9 and TRBJ2-1, is as follows: DSGVTQTPKHLITATGQRVTLRCSPRSGDLSVYWYQQSLDQGLQFLIQYYNGEERAKGNILERFSAQQFPDLHSELNLSSLELGDSALYFCASSAQGTDNEQFFGPGTRLTVL.

This clone was found a few times. This rearrangement joins TRBV10-3 to TRBJ1-2; D call uncertain. The V gene's germline CDR1 is ENHRY and CDR2 SYGVKD. CDR3 length: 16 residues. The germline V and J ends were trimmed by 0 bases and 0 bases, with 11 bases remaining between them. Here the CDR3 reads CAISESGRNANYGYTF. CDR3 nucleotide sequence: TGTGCCATCAGTGAGTCAGGAAGGAACGCTAACTATGGCTACACCTTC.

The genes are TRBV6-7 and TRBJ1-2, with D uncertain. TRBV6-7 is treated as an ORF (open reading frame) with a function not yet certain. V dropped 0 bases and J dropped 8 bases, with 4 bases sitting between them. This CDR3 has 11 residues. The DNA of the CDR3 is TGTGCCAGCAGTTACTCTGAGGGCTACACCTTC. This translates into CASSYSEGYTF.

This clone was seen more than once but under ten times. The CDR3 loop is CASSSGQGTYEQYF. CDR3 in DNA: TGTGCCAGCAGCTCCGGACAGGGAACCTACGAGCAGTACTTC. This sequence joins TRBV11-3 and TRBJ2-7; the match to TRBD1 covers 8 bases. Germline trimming cut 4 bases from V and 2 bases from J; bases unmatched to any gene: 4. Germline loops: CDR1 SGHNT, CDR2 YENEEA. The CDR3 is made up of 14 amino acids.

The chain uses TRBV29-1 and TRBJ1-2; D not certain. V shed 6 bases and J shed 4 bases, with 15 bases lying between them. CDR1 and CDR2 from the germline V gene are SQVTM and ANQGSEA. This CDR3 has 13 residues. The CDR3 is CSVGLLSLYGYTF. The CDR3 DNA reads as TGCAGCGTAGGACTCTTGAGTCTCTATGGCTACACCTTC.

V and J are TRBV30 and TRBJ2-5, with D perhaps being TRBD1 or TRBD2 (5 bases each). Germline values: CDR1 GTSNPN, CDR2 SVGIG (reference sequence). There are 14 residues in the CDR3. Between the trimmed V and J ends, which lost 0 bases and 4 bases, there was a span of 12 bases. The CDR3 region is CAWSVGVGTETQYF. CDR3 sequence (DNA): TGTGCCTGGAGTGTGGGTGTTGGGACAGAGACCCAGTACTTC.

There are a few counts of this clone. The J gene is TRBJ1-1, the V gene TRBV11-3, with 7 bases aligning to TRBD1. CDR1 and CDR2 (germline): SGHNT, YENEEA. J gave up 1 base and V 3 bases, and 11 bases lay outside the gene matches. The CDR3 sequence is 17 residues long. DNA of the CDR3: TGTGCCAGCAGCTTGAAGGCCGGGACAGCCCAGAACACTGAAGCTTTCTTT. Its translation is CASSLKAGTAQNTEAFF.

This clone is labeled as medium-sized. CDR3 region: CASTQGALGANVLTF. CDR3 coding DNA: TGTGCCAGCACACAGGGGGCGCTTGGGGCCAACGTCCTGACTTTC. The chain carries TRBV9 and TRBJ2-6, with 9 bases aligning to TRBD1. V shed 6 bases, J shed 3 bases, and the junction held 4 bases outside the gene matches. This CDR3 spans 15 amino acids. The germline CDR1 and CDR2 sequences are SGDLS and YYNGEE.